This T cell receptor (beta chain) was identified during a study of blood T cells in healthy people across ages. Study conclusions and caveats: The fall in TCR beta diversity per million T cells was roughly linear with age.

The authors ran a second PCR of 7 to 11 cycles using a sample-barcoded 5' primer and a J-beta primer mix. TCRdb fed the 5' RACE reads into MiXCR, producing one record per CDR3 protein. Among approximately 800,000 distinct CDR3 sequences, about 59% were seen once, and the ten largest hold 28%. Germline V CDR1 and CDR2: SGDLS, YYNGEE. The CDR3 extends over 17 amino acids. On this clonotype itself: Its antigen is not identified. Compared with germline, one end of the junction differs, possibly owing to a read error.

This clonotype originated in a young man in good health. The genes are TRBV9 and TRBJ2-1, with a tentative D call TRBD1 (8 bases). The sequenced sample consisted of blood. The DNA for the CDR3 is TGTGCCAGCAGCCCAGGGGGCGGGGGAAGCTCCGACAATGAGCAGTTCTTC. Translated: CASSPGGGGSSDNEQFF.